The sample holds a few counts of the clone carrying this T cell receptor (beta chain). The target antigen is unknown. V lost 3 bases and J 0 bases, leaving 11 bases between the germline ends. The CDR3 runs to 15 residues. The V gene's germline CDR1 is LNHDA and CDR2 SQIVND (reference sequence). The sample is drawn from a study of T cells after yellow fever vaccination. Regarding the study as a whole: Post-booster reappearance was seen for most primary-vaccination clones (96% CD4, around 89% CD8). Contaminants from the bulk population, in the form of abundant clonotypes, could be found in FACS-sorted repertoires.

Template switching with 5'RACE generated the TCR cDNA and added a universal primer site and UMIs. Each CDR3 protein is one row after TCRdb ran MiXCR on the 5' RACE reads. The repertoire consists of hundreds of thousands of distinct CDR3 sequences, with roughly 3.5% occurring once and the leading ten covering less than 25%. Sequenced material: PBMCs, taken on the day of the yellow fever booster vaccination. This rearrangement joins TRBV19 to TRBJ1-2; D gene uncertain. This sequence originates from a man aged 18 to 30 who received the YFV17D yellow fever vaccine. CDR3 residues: CASSIPEGTNYGYTF. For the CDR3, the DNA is TGTGCCAGTAGTATCCCGGAGGGCACTAACTATGGCTACACCTTC.